This TCR beta chain came from a study of shared clonotypes between healthy human individuals. A single count supports this clone. Method: immunoSEQ multiplex PCR; TCRdb's copy keeps in-frame clones and lacks some. This table has hundreds of thousands of clones, roughly 70% appearing once. Trimming shortened V by 2 bases and J by 5 bases, and 18 bases separated the two germline ends. Looked up from germline, CDR1 is LNHDA and CDR2 is SQIVND (reference sequence). The CDR3 runs to 17 residues. V is TRBV19 and J is TRBJ1-4, with D possibly TRBD1 on 5 matching bases. Sequencing used memory CD4+ T cells sorted from blood. The subset denotes: CD45RA-negative fraction. This clonotype was obtained from a woman aged 25-40 years in good health. The CDR3 DNA is TGTGCCAGTAGTATATCTTCGATTCTTGGGGCGAATGAAAAACTGTTTTTT. This translates into CASSISSILGANEKLFF.